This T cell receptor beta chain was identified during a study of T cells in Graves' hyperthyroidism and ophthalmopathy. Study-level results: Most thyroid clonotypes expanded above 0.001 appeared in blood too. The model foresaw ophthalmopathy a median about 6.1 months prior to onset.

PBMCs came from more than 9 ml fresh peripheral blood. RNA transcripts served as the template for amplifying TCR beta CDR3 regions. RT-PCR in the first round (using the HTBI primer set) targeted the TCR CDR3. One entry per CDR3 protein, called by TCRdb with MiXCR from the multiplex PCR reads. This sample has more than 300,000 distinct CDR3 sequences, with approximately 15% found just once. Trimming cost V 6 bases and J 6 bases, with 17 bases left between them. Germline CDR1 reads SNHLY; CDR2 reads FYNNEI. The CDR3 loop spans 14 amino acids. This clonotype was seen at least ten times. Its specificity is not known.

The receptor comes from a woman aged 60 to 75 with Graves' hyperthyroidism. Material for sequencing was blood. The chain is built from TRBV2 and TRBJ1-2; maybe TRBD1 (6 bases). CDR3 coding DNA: TGTGCCAGCAGCCCACAGGGCGATAGCGATGGCTACACCTTC. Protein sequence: CASSPQGDSDGYTF.